This T cell receptor beta chain was documented in a study of cytomegalovirus exposure and HLA in healthy donors. Findings of the study overall: In a later analysis, DRB1 alleles had the most associated TCRs; HLA-C alleles the fewest.

In the case of this clone: Its antigen is still unknown.

Vbeta (60) and Jbeta (13) primers were used in the PCR. Sequenced by immunoSEQ multiplex PCR; TCRdb stores in-frame clones only, minus some. This sample carries approximately 110,000 clones, with roughly 1% going to the ten biggest clones. Germline values: CDR1 MNHEY, CDR2 SVGAGI. This CDR3 region has 16 residues. V lost 2 bases to trimming and J lost 1 base; unmatched junction nucleotides: 3. This chain uses TRBV6-5 with TRBJ2-1; 9 bases are shared with TRBD1. The clonotype comes from a man in his late teens or twenties in good health and CMV-seronegative. The sequenced sample was PBMCs. The CDR3 DNA sequence: TGTGCCAGCAGTTACGCCGGGACAGGGTCCTACAATGAGCAGTTCTTC. This codes for CASSYAGTGSYNEQFF.